One and the same sample provided the 25 T cell receptor beta chains below, sequenced in a study of T cell repertoires in urothelial bladder cancer. Produced via immunoSEQ multiplex PCR; TCRdb's table is partial and in-frame only. The profile covers 9,200 or so clones, with roughly 50% appearing a single time and about 32% taken by the ten largest. The material sequenced was tumor-infiltrating cells from bladder cancer. These receptors were collected from a human donor with urothelial carcinoma.

This clone was observed a handful of times. The chain recombines TRBV5-1 with TRBJ2-1; 10 bases line up with TRBD1. There are 14 residues in the CDR3. CDR1 is SGHRS and CDR2 is YFSETQ in the germline V gene. After removal of 3 bases from V and 8 bases from J, the junction contained 5 bases not matched to a gene. The CDR3 spells CASSSGQGWDEQFF. The DNA for the CDR3 is TGCGCCAGCAGCTCGGGACAGGGGTGGGATGAGCAGTTCTTC. The full variable domain, with the rest looked up from reference TRBV5-1 and TRBJ2-1, is KAGVTQTPRYLIKTRGQQVTLSCSPISGHRSVSWYQQTPGQGLQFLFEYFSETQRNKGNFPGRFSGRQFSNSRSEMNVSTLELGDSALYLCASSSGQGWDEQFFGPGTRLTVL.

The DNA for the CDR3 is TGTGCCAGTAGTATAGAGGCGGCGACCTACGAGCAGTACTTC. Its protein product is CASSIEAATYEQYF. V is TRBV19 and J is TRBJ2-7; no reliable D call. CDR1 is LNHDA, CDR2 SQIVND, per germline (reference sequence). V dropped 0 bases and J dropped 2 bases, with 8 bases sitting between them. The CDR3 contains 14 residues.

This sequence joins TRBV2 and TRBJ2-2; 8 positions agree with TRBD1. Germline CDR1 SNHLY, CDR2 FYNNEI. With 8 bases clipped from V and 2 bases from J, the junction kept 1 base outside the gene matches. The CDR3 totals 13 residues. The CDR3 DNA reads TGTGCCAGCGACAGGGGTAACACCGGGGAGCTGTTTTTT. It codes for CASDRGNTGELFF.

J is TRBJ1-2 and V is TRBV15, with TRBD1 matching 9 bases. The length of the CDR3 is 15 residues. J was trimmed by 7 bases and V by 5 bases; bases with no gene match: 11. CDR1 and CDR2 from the germline V gene are LNHNV and YYDKDF (reference sequence). The CDR3 is CATSSRTGDLGGYTF. CDR3 in DNA: TGTGCCACCAGCTCCCGGACAGGGGACTTAGGTGGCTACACCTTC.

This clone was seen a few times. The chain carries TRBV6-5 and TRBJ1-1; the D is unclear. V was shortened by 0 bases and J by 4 bases, with 12 bases between the two germline ends. The length of the CDR3 is 15 residues. The germline V gene has CDR1 MNHEY and CDR2 SVGAGI. This chain's CDR3 is CASSYSIYRGTEAFF. The CDR3 nucleotides read TGTGCCAGCAGTTACTCGATTTACCGCGGCACTGAAGCTTTCTTT.

This clone was counted between two and nine times. This rearrangement joins TRBV20-1 to TRBJ2-7, with no clear D. Trimming shortened V by 6 bases and J by 0 bases, and 6 bases separated the two germline ends. Germline V CDR1 and CDR2: DFQATT, SNEGSKA (reference sequence). CDR3 length equals 11 residues. CDR3 DNA sequence: TGCAGTGCCGAGTCCTCCTACGAGCAGTACTTC. Translation: CSAESSYEQYF.

Details on this clone: At one end the junction does not follow the germline gene, possibly because of a read error. This chain uses TRBV4-1 with TRBJ2-1, with 8 bases identical to TRBD2. CDR3 length: 16 residues. Germline values: CDR1 MGHRA, CDR2 YSYEKL. The CDR3 loop reads CASSQRRGGRGNEQFF. CDR3 DNA: TGTGCCAGCAGCCAGAGACGGGGGGGCCGGGGCAATGAGCAGTTCTTC.

The chain has TRBV7-9 and TRBJ1-1, with a weak D call TRBD1 (5 bases). The CDR3 covers 15 residues. Deletions cut 5 bases from V and 2 bases from J, with 15 bases between. Germline assignment: CDR1 SEHNR and CDR2 FQNEAQ (reference sequence). The DNA of the CDR3 is TGTGCCAGCAGCCCCCGTACCGGGGGTAACACTGAAGCTTTCTTT. Amino acid sequence: CASSPRTGGNTEAFF.

V is TRBV28 and J is TRBJ2-7; TRBD2 might be the D (6 bases). V was clipped by 6 bases and J by 3 bases, with 6 bases between them. The length of the CDR3 is 11 residues. Germline assignment: CDR1 MDHEN and CDR2 SYDVKM. This chain's CDR3 is CASSGGYEQYF. The DNA for the CDR3 is TGTGCCAGCAGCGGGGGCTACGAGCAGTACTTC.

In this sample, this clone turned up a few times. The CDR3 here is CASSLGLAGGLSTDTQYF. In nucleotides, the CDR3 is TGTGCCAGCAGCTTGGGACTAGCGGGGGGCCTTAGCACAGATACGCAGTATTTT. J is TRBJ2-3 and V is TRBV5-4; 13 nucleotides line up with TRBD2. Germline V gene sequence: CDR1 SGHNT, CDR2 YYREEE (reference sequence). J gave up 0 bases and V 0 bases, and 4 bases lay outside the gene matches. The CDR3 length is 18 residues.

The chain recombines TRBV5-1 with TRBJ1-2; tentative D call: TRBD1 (5 bases). CDR1 is SGHRS and CDR2 is YFSETQ in the germline V gene. This CDR3 spans 15 amino acids. V dropped 4 bases and J dropped 4 bases, with 17 bases sitting between them. In nucleotides, the CDR3 is TGCGCCAGCAGCCCGGAGACGGGGCTTAGCTATGGCTACACCTTC. Residues: CASSPETGLSYGYTF.

This rearrangement joins TRBV2 to TRBJ2-7; no reliable D call. The CDR3 is 14 amino acids. The germline V gene encodes CDR1 SNHLY and CDR2 FYNNEI. Trimming stripped 6 bases from V and 3 bases from J, with 15 bases between. The CDR3 reads CASRLTAHLYEQYF. DNA for the CDR3: TGTGCCAGCAGATTGACTGCCCACCTCTACGAGCAGTACTTC.

A few counts support this clone. This sequence joins TRBV13 and TRBJ1-1, with a weak D call TRBD1 (6 bases). This CDR3 has 14 residues. Trimming pared 3 bases from V and 2 bases from J, leaving 10 bases between. Germline loops: CDR1 PRHDT, CDR2 FYEKMQ (reference sequence). The DNA for the CDR3 is TGTGCCAGCAGCTTGGACAGAACTAACACTGAAGCTTTCTTT. Translation: CASSLDRTNTEAFF.

The gene calls are TRBV5-6 and TRBJ1-1, with 10 nucleotides matching TRBD1. The germline V gene has CDR1 SGHDT and CDR2 YYEEEE. V shed 4 bases, J shed 7 bases, and the junction held 7 bases outside the gene matches. CDR3 size: 14 residues. CDR3 coding DNA: TGTGCCAGCAGCCTTAGAGGACAGGGGGGTGAAGCTTTCTTT. It yields the protein CASSLRGQGGEAFF.

The chain uses TRBV18 and TRBJ2-3; TRBD2 aligns across 11 bases. Germline CDR1 KGHSH, CDR2 LQKENI. This CDR3 spans 16 amino acids. V lost 1 base to trimming and J lost 4 bases; unmatched junction nucleotides: 4. As DNA, the CDR3 is TGTGCCAGCTCACCACTGTATAGCGGGGGGGCAGATACGCAGTATTTT. It translates to CASSPLYSGGADTQYF.

This sequence joins TRBV18 and TRBJ2-3; 12 bases fit TRBD2. The CDR3 loop spans 15 amino acids. The J segment lost 4 bases and the V segment lost 4 bases, leaving 3 bases of the junction unmatched. Germline CDR1 KGHSH, CDR2 LQKENI. The CDR3, as DNA: TGTGCCAGCTCACAGACTAGCGGGGGCTCAGATACGCAGTATTTT. This gives the protein CASSQTSGGSDTQYF.

This clone was seen once. The chain couples TRBV18 to TRBJ1-5; D gene ambiguous. Looked up from germline, CDR1 is KGHSH and CDR2 is LQKENI. The V end was cut by 4 bases, the J end by 2 bases, with 15 bases between. The CDR3 length is 16 residues. The CDR3 loop is CASSRGWRVGNQPQHF. The CDR3, as DNA: TGTGCCAGCTCACGAGGGTGGAGGGTTGGCAATCAGCCCCAGCATTTT.

By proportion, this clone is medium-sized. The chain has TRBV6-5 and TRBJ2-7; the D is unclear. The germline gives CDR1 MNHEY, CDR2 SVGAGI. The ends were cut back, 5 bases at V and 2 bases at J, with 10 bases in the middle. The CDR3 covers 13 residues. The CDR3 loop reads CASSPSEPYEQYF. In DNA form, the CDR3 reads TGTGCCAGCAGTCCCTCTGAGCCCTACGAGCAGTACTTC.

This chain joins TRBV19 and TRBJ2-2, with 9 nucleotides matching TRBD2. Losses at the gene ends were 2 bases for V and 4 bases for J; bases not matched to a gene: 2. The CDR3 contains 15 residues. Germline V gives CDR1 LNHDA, CDR2 SQIVND (reference sequence). As DNA, the CDR3 is TGTGCCAGTAGTATACGAGCGGGGGGCACCGGGGAGCTGTTTTTT. Translation: CASSIRAGGTGELFF.

The rearrangement joins TRBV19 to TRBJ2-7; TRBD1 matches 8 bases. V was clipped by 7 bases and J by 2 bases; unmatched bases: 7. CDR3 length equals 14 residues. CDR1 is LNHDA, CDR2 SQIVND, per germline (reference sequence). CDR3 loop: CASTPATGAYEQYF. For the CDR3, the DNA is TGTGCCAGTACCCCGGCGACAGGGGCCTACGAGCAGTACTTC.

The chain has TRBV6-5 and TRBJ2-1; possible D gene TRBD1, 5 bases. Germline V gives CDR1 MNHEY, CDR2 SVGAGI. The CDR3 totals 14 residues. Trimming cost V 5 bases and J 4 bases, with 12 bases left between them. The CDR3 DNA reads TGTGCCAGCAGTCGGACACCGATATACAATGAGCAGTTCTTC. The encoded protein is CASSRTPIYNEQFF.

This chain connects TRBV2 to TRBJ1-1; unclear D gene. CDR3 length: 15 residues. Germline CDR1 reads SNHLY; CDR2 reads FYNNEI. V dropped 7 bases and J dropped 3 bases, with 18 bases sitting between them. CDR3 DNA sequence: TGTGCCAGCATTCCTAGTGACTTATGGGACACTGAAGCTTTCTTT. It is translated as CASIPSDLWDTEAFF.

This clone was recorded a few times. The chain recombines TRBV6-7 with TRBJ2-1, with D possibly being TRBD1 (6 bases). TRBV6-7 is recorded as an ORF, its role being uncertain. CDR3 size: 13 residues. In DNA, the CDR3 is TGTCCAACTCCTCCGCAGGGGTGCAATGAGCAGTTCTTC. It specifies CPTPPQGCNEQFF.

This chain uses TRBV11-2 with TRBJ1-5; D remains unclear. The germline gives CDR1 SGHAT, CDR2 FQNNGV. The V and J ends lost 1 base and 5 bases respectively, with 6 bases between them. The CDR3 length is 13 residues. This chain's CDR3 is CASSLGTDQPQHF. The CDR3 DNA sequence: TGTGCCAGCAGCTTAGGTACAGATCAGCCCCAGCATTTT.

This chain uses TRBV5-1 with TRBJ2-3, with D maybe TRBD2 (6 bases). The CDR3 has 15 amino acids. The ends were cut back, 2 bases at V and 2 bases at J, with 12 bases in the middle. Per the germline V gene, CDR1 is SGHRS and CDR2 is YFSETQ. CDR3 DNA: TGCGCCAGCAGCTTTAATAGCGGAACCACAGATACGCAGTATTTT. Residues: CASSFNSGTTDTQYF.